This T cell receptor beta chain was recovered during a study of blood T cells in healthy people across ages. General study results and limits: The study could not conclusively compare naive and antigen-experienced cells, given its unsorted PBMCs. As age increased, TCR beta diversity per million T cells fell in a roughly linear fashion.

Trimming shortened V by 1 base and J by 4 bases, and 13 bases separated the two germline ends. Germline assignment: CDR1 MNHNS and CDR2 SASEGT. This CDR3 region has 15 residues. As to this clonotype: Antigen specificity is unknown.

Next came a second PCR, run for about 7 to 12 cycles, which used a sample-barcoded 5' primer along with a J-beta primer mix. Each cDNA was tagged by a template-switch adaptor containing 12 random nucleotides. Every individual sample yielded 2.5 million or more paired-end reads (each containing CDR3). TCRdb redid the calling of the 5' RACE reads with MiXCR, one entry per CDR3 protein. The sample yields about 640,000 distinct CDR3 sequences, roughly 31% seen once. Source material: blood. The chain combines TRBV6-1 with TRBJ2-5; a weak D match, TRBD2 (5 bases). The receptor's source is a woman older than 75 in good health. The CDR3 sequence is CASSEGQRVRETQYF. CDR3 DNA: TGTGCCAGCAGTGAAGGGCAGAGGGTCAGAGAGACCCAGTACTTC.